These 10 T cell receptor beta chains were sequenced from one sample in a study of cytomegalovirus exposure and HLA in healthy donors. The PCR had 60 Vbeta and 13 Jbeta primers. Assay: immunoSEQ multiplex PCR; the TCRdb copy retains only in-frame clones and omits some. The sample lists approximately 100,000 clones, roughly 80% seen once, with about 4.1% in the top ten. The sample was PBMCs. These receptor sequences come from a man aged 50-59 years in good health and CMV-seropositive.

The chain has TRBV2 and TRBJ1-5; D is undetermined. From germline, CDR1 is SNHLY and CDR2 FYNNEI. The CDR3 loop spans 15 amino acids. V lost 7 bases, J lost 2 bases, and 15 bases lay in between. CDR3 in DNA: TGTGCCAGCACCCTAGTCACTTCGGGCAATCAGCCCCAGCATTTT. It is translated as CASTLVTSGNQPQHF.

The V gene is TRBV5-1, the J gene TRBJ1-2; D possibly corresponds to TRBD1 (6 bases). CDR1 and CDR2 from the germline V gene are SGHRS and YFSETQ. With 7 bases removed from V and 2 bases from J, the gap between germline ends came to 12 bases. CDR3 length: 13 residues. CDR3 region: CASGSGENYGYTF. DNA of the CDR3: TGCGCCAGCGGGTCAGGGGAAAACTATGGCTACACCTTC.

V gene TRBV2 combines with J gene TRBJ2-5, with a possible D match to TRBD2 (6 bases). Looked up from germline, CDR1 is SNHLY and CDR2 is FYNNEI. V lost 3 bases and J lost 6, with 8 bases in between. The CDR3 covers 12 residues. The CDR3 protein is CASSDSGKTQYF. The CDR3 DNA follows: TGTGCCAGCAGTGATAGCGGAAAGACCCAGTACTTC.

The V gene is TRBV5-1, the J gene TRBJ1-1, with TRBD1 as a possible D gene (5 bases). The CDR3 covers 14 residues. CDR1 SGHRS and CDR2 YFSETQ come from the germline V gene. Trimming took off 4 bases at V and 6 bases at J, with 16 bases between the two ends. The CDR3 protein is CASSTAGGMAEAFF. The CDR3 DNA reads as TGCGCCAGCAGCACCGCGGGGGGGATGGCTGAAGCTTTCTTT.

The chain has TRBV2 and TRBJ1-1; 9 bases line up with TRBD1. The V gene end was trimmed by 6 bases and the J gene end by 4 bases; junction bases not matched to a gene: 9. From germline, CDR1 is SNHLY and CDR2 FYNNEI. The CDR3 totals 15 residues. Here the CDR3 reads CASRRRTGDLTEAFF. In nucleotides, the CDR3 is TGTGCCAGCAGACGGCGGACAGGGGATCTCACTGAAGCTTTCTTT.

V gene TRBV29-1 combines with J gene TRBJ1-6; D might be TRBD1 (5 bases). The germline V gene has CDR1 SQVTM and CDR2 ANQGSEA. The CDR3 has 12 residues. Trimming left V 7 bases short and J 9 bases short, with 13 bases between. CDR3 sequence reads: CSGQGQLSPLHF. CDR3 coding DNA: TGCAGCGGCCAGGGTCAACTTTCACCCCTCCACTTT.

This clone is a singleton in its sample. The chain combines TRBV15 with TRBJ2-5; 7 nucleotides agree with TRBD2. V gave up 10 bases and J gave up 2 bases; unmatched junction bases: 7. Germline CDR1 LNHNV, CDR2 YYDKDF (reference sequence). The CDR3 spans 13 residues. Here the CDR3 reads CAIKAGIQETQYF. CDR3 nucleotide sequence: TGTGCCATCAAAGCGGGGATACAAGAGACCCAGTACTTC.

This chain connects TRBV6-4 to TRBJ2-5; 13 nucleotides align to TRBD2. Germline V lookup: CDR1 MRHNA, CDR2 SNTAGT. V gave up 2 bases and J gave up 5 bases; unmatched junction bases: 8. The CDR3 has 17 residues. Written as DNA, the CDR3 is TGTGCCAGCAGTGACAGGACTAGCGGGAGTGGGTGGGAGACCCAGTACTTC. Translating it yields CASSDRTSGSGWETQYF.

This chain connects TRBV27 to TRBJ1-5; D possibly corresponds to TRBD1 (6 bases). V gave up 2 bases and J gave up 0 bases, with 26 bases separating them. CDR1 and CDR2 (germline): MNHEY, SMNVEV (reference sequence). This CDR3 comprises 21 residues. The CDR3 sequence: CASSLKRPVTGTRLSNQPQHF. The CDR3 bases are TGTGCCAGCAGTTTAAAGCGTCCAGTGACAGGAACTCGCCTTAGCAATCAGCCCCAGCATTTT.

This clone has a handful of counts. The gene calls are TRBV5-1 and TRBJ2-7; TRBD2 agrees at 8 bases. J was trimmed by 3 bases and V by 1 base; bases with no gene match: 6. The CDR3 covers 15 residues. Germline V lookup: CDR1 SGHRS, CDR2 YFSETQ. In DNA, the CDR3 is TGCGCCAGCAGCTTGACTAGCGGAGGGGACTACGAGCAGTACTTC. The encoded protein is CASSLTSGGDYEQYF.